This T cell receptor beta chain emerged from a study of human T cells and chemical hapten exposure. Broader study findings: Expanded TCR counts at PT1 went up together with patch test score, a positive correlation. Relative to control repertoires, expanded TCRs gave rise to significantly more large CDR3 similarity clusters.

During construction of the library, unique molecular identifiers were attached to individual cDNA molecules for quantitative, reproducible TCR counting. Each CDR3 protein is one row after TCRdb ran MiXCR on the RACE reads. Of 150,000 to 200,000 distinct CDR3 sequences listed, about a quarter are singletons. The time point was: patch test 3, about 24 weeks after DPC sensitization. Treatment in this sample: therapeutic diphenylcyclopropenone sensitization with weekly scalp DPC. Every donor had alopecia and was 18 to 70 years old; all were suitable for DPC. On this clonotype itself: Its antigen is undetermined.

The junction had 6 bases not matched to a gene; V was cut back by 4 bases and J by 8 bases. The length of the CDR3 is 15 residues. CDR1 and CDR2 from the germline V gene are SQVTM and ANQGSEA. The gene calls are TRBV29-1 and TRBJ2-1; 15 bases are shared with TRBD2. The material sequenced was whole blood, taken in connection with sensitization to the hapten diphenylcyclopropenone (DPC). This clonotype was sampled from a woman under 30 with alopecia areata. Some clones in this sample may be carry-over from other donors' samples. The CDR3, as DNA: TGCAGCGTTGTTTGGACTAGCGGGAGGGTCGATGAGCAGTTCTTC. Protein: CSVVWTSGRVDEQFF.